The 9 T cell receptor beta chains presented below share a single source sample, sequenced in a study of T cell responses to AZD1222 COVID-19 vaccine. The repertoire was sequenced with immunoSEQ multiplex PCR; TCRdb's copy has only in-frame clones and lacks some. The table includes about 67,000 clones, roughly 80% detected once. Sample: peripheral blood, taken 28 days after the second AZD1222 dose. The receptors here all came from an adult who received the AZD1222 COVID-19 vaccine.

This clone was found a few times. This rearrangement joins TRBV5-6 to TRBJ2-2; D uncertain. There are 14 residues in the CDR3. CDR1 and CDR2 (germline): SGHDT, YYEEEE. V was trimmed by 5 bases and J by 1 base, leaving 9 bases between them. The CDR3 loop is CASRLAGNTGELFF. CDR3 DNA sequence: TGTGCCAGCAGGCTCGCCGGGAACACCGGGGAGCTGTTTTTT.

This clone is medium-sized within its sample. The chain couples TRBV10-2 to TRBJ1-1; possible D gene TRBD1, 6 bases. V shed 6 bases and J shed 4 bases, with 15 bases lying between them. The length of the CDR3 is 14 residues. Germline loops: CDR1 WSHSY, CDR2 SAAADI. CDR3 residues: CASRIGGESTEAFF. The CDR3 DNA sequence: TGCGCCAGCAGAATCGGGGGCGAGAGCACTGAAGCTTTCTTT.

The J gene is TRBJ2-1, the V gene TRBV7-2; D assignment may be TRBD1 or TRBD2 (5 bases each). Germline CDR1 SGHTA, CDR2 FQGNSA. This CDR3 spans 16 amino acids. Trimming took off 5 bases at V and 4 bases at J, with 18 bases between the two ends. The DNA for the CDR3 is TGTGCCAGCAGCCCGAGGGGCAGTTCAATGTACAATGAGCAGTTCTTC. This codes for CASSPRGSSMYNEQFF.

This clone came up a few times. The V gene is TRBV29-1, the J gene TRBJ2-1; TRBD2 aligns across 15 bases. The CDR3 has 13 residues. V shed 6 bases and J 11 bases; nucleotides not matched to a gene: 5. CDR1 is SQVTM, CDR2 ANQGSEA, per germline. The CDR3 here is CSVGLAGGQQQFF. The CDR3 nucleotides are TGCAGCGTAGGACTAGCGGGGGGGCAACAGCAGTTCTTC.

The chain is built from TRBV12-3 or TRBV12-4 and TRBJ1-5; the D is unclear. The V and J ends lost 1 base and 6 bases respectively, with 7 bases between them. This CDR3 has 13 residues. Here the CDR3 DNA reads TGTGCCAGCAGTTTAGGGCTGGGTCAGCCCCAGCATTTT. It codes for CASSLGLGQPQHF.

The chain combines TRBV5-1 with TRBJ2-1; TRBD1 agrees at 7 bases. Germline assignment: CDR1 SGHRS and CDR2 YFSETQ. V was clipped by 3 bases and J by 9 bases; unmatched bases: 9. The CDR3 totals 14 residues. CDR3 sequence: CASSWDSAPIEQFF. The CDR3 bases are TGCGCCAGCAGCTGGGACAGTGCCCCAATTGAGCAGTTCTTC.

The chain combines TRBV9 with TRBJ1-5; possibly TRBD1 for D (5 bases). CDR3 length: 14 amino acids. Germline-derived CDR1 and CDR2 are SGDLS and YYNGEE. The V end lost 2 bases, the J end lost 4 bases, and 10 bases lay between the germline ends. The chain's CDR3 is CASSVTELNQPQHF. CDR3 DNA sequence: TGTGCCAGCAGCGTGACAGAACTAAATCAGCCCCAGCATTTT.

This clone was detected only once. The chain joins TRBV15 to TRBJ2-6; D is undetermined. Germline-derived CDR1 and CDR2 are LNHNV and YYDKDF (reference sequence). The ends were cut back, 5 bases at V and 0 bases at J, with 17 bases in the middle. The CDR3 is made up of 18 amino acids. CDR3 amino acids: CATSQTSTASSGANVLTF. CDR3 nucleotide sequence: TGTGCCACCAGCCAAACCTCGACGGCCAGCTCTGGGGCCAACGTCCTGACTTTC.

This chain connects TRBV27 to TRBJ2-7; 8 bases align to TRBD1. Per germline, CDR1 MNHEY and CDR2 SMNVEV (reference sequence). The trim removed 2 bases at V and 3 bases at J, leaving 3 bases unmatched. The CDR3 runs to 14 residues. The CDR3 reads CASSLTGGIYEQYF. CDR3 nucleotides: TGTGCCAGCAGTTTAACAGGGGGTATCTACGAGCAGTACTTC.